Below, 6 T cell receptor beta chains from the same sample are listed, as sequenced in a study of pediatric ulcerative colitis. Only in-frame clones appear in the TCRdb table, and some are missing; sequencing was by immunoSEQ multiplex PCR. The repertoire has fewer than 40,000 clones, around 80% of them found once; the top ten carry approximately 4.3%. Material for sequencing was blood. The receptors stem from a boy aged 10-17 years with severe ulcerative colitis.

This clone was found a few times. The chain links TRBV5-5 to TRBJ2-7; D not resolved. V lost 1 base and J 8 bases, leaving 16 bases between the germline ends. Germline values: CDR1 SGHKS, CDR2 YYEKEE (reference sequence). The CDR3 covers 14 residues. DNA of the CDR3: TGTGCCAGCAGCTTGTATGATACACCTACGAAGCAGTACTTC. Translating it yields CASSLYDTPTKQYF. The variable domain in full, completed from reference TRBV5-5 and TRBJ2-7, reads DAGVTQSPTHLIKTRGQQVTLRCSPISGHKSVSWYQQVLGQGPQFIFQYYEKEERGRGNFPDRFSARQFPNYSSELNVNALLLGDSALYLCASSLYDTPTKQYFGPGTRLTVT.

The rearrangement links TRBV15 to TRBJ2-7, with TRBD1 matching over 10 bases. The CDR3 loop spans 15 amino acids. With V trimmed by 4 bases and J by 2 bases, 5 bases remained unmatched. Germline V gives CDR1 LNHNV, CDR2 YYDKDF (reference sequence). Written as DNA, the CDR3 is TGTGCCACCAGCATCGGGACAGGGGTTCCCTACGAGCAGTACTTC. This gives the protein CATSIGTGVPYEQYF.

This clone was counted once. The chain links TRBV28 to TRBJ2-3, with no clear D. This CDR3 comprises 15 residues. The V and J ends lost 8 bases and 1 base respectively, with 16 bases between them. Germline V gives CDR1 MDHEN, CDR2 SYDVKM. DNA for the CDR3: TGTGCCAGCGGCCGACGAGGATTGGGCACAGATACGCAGTATTTT. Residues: CASGRRGLGTDTQYF.

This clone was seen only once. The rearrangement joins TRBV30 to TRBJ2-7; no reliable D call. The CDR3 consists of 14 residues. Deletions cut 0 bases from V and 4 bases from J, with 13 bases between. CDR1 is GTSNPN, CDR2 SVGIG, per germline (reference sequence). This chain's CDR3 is CAWSVRPPGYEQYF. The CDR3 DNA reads TGTGCCTGGAGTGTACGTCCGCCCGGATACGAGCAGTACTTC.

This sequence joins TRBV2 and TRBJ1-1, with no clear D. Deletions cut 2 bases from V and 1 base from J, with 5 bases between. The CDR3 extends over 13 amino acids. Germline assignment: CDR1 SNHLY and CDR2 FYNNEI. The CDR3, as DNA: TGTGCCAGCAGTGAACTCCCGAACACTGAAGCTTTCTTT. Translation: CASSELPNTEAFF.

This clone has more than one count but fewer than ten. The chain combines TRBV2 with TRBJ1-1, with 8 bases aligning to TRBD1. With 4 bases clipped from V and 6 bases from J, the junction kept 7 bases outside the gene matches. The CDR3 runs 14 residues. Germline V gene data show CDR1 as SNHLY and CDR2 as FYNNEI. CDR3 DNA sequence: TGTGCCAGCAGTGTACAGGGGGGCGTCGCTGAAGCTTTCTTT. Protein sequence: CASSVQGGVAEAFF.